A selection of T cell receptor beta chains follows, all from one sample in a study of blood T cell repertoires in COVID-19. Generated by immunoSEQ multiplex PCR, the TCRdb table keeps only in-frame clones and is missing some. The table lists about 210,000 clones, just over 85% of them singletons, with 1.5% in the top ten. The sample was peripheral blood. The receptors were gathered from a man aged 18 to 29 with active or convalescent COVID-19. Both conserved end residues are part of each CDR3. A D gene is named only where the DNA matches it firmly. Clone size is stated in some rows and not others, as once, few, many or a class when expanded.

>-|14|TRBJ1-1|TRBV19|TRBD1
TGTGCCAGTAGCCGGGGACAGGGGAACACTGAAGCTTTCTTT
CASSRGQGNTEAFF
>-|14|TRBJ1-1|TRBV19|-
TGTGCCAGTAGTATGGTATCAGTCAACACTGAAGCTTTCTTT
CASSMVSVNTEAFF
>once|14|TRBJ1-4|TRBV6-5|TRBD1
TGTGCCAGCAGCAAGGGACAGGGGTCTCGAAAACTGTTTTTT
CASSKGQGSRKLFF
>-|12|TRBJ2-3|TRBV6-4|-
TGTGCCAGCAGTGACATCGGCGGTACGCAGTATTTT
CASSDIGGTQYF
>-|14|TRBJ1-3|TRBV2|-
TGTGCCAGCAGTGAGGAAGGACTCGGAAACACCATATATTTT
CASSEEGLGNTIYF
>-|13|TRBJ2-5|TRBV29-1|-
TGCAGCGTCACCGGGACACACCAAGAGACCCAGTACTTC
CSVTGTHQETQYF
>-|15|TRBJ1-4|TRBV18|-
TGTGCCAGCTCACCAGCCGGGACACTGAGAGAAAAACTGTTTTTT
CASSPAGTLREKLFF
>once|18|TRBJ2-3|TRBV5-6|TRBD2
TGTGCCAGCAGCTTGACAGGTCGGCGGGAGATCAGTTCAGATACGCAGTATTTT
CASSLTGRREISSDTQYF
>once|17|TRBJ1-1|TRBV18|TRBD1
TGTGCCAGCTCACCACCTCAGGGGGACACGGCCAGGACTGAAGCTTTCTTT
CASSPPQGDTARTEAFF
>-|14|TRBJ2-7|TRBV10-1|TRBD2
TGCGCCAGCAGTGCGACGGGGGGTCTTATCGAGCAGTACTTC
CASSATGGLIEQYF
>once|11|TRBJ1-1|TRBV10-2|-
TGCGCCAGCGCGGGAGATATCGAAGCTTTCTTT
CASAGDIEAFF
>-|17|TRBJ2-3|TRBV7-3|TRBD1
TGTGCCAGCAGTCAAATGGTGGACAGGTATTTCACAGATACGCAGTATTTT
CASSQMVDRYFTDTQYF
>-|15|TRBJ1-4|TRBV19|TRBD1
TGTGCCAGCAAACCTGGACAGGTGGATTTTGAAAAACTGTTTTTT
CASKPGQVDFEKLFF
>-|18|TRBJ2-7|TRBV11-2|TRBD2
TGTGCCAGCAGCTTAGGCCCCCCGGGAGCGGGAGGGTCCTACGAGCAGTACTTC
CASSLGPPGAGGSYEQYF
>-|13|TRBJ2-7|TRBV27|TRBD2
TGTGCCAGCAGTTTGCGGGGGAAATACGAGCAGTACTTC
CASSLRGKYEQYF
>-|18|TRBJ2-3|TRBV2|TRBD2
TGTGCCAGCAGTGAACAGGGACTAGCGGGAGGGCTGACAGATACGCAGTATTTT
CASSEQGLAGGLTDTQYF
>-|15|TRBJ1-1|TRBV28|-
TGTGCCAGCAGTCCGGGGGGAAGTATGAACACTGAAGCTTTCTTT
CASSPGGSMNTEAFF
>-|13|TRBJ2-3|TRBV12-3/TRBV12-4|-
TGTGCCAGCAGTTTACCCCCTTCAGATACGCAGTATTTT
CASSLPPSDTQYF
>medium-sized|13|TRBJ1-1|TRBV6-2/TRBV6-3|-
TGTGCCAGCGGCCGGACTGCCCACACTGAAGCTTTCTTT
CASGRTAHTEAFF
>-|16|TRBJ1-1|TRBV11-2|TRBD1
TGTGCCAGCAGCTTAGACCGACAGGGATTTAACACTGAAGCTTTCTTT
CASSLDRQGFNTEAFF
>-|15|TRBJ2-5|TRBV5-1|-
TGCGCCAGCAGCTTGGGTACTCGGGACACAGAGACCCAGTACTTC
CASSLGTRDTETQYF
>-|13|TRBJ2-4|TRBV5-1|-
TGCGCCAGCATGCTCGCAGGGGAAGACATTCAGTACTTC
CASMLAGEDIQYF